The table lists the clone carrying this TCR beta chain with a count of one. Its specificity is not known. This sample is part of a study of T cell responses to AZD1222 COVID-19 vaccine. At the level of the study: Researchers grouped second doses given at about 4 or about 12 weeks into one pool.

Notes on the study in general: Close to half of spike-specific TCRs reportedly recognize unmutated variant regions. A rise in Spike-specific TCR breadth and depth followed two AZD1222 doses. Females made up more of the donors, who were largely white British, and clonal diversity may have come out too low.

J gave up 2 bases and V 4 bases, and 7 bases lay outside the gene matches. CDR1 MNHEY and CDR2 SVGAGI come from the germline V gene. The CDR3 consists of 16 residues. Data came from immunoSEQ multiplex PCR; TCRdb stores just in-frame clones and leaves some out. The table shows about 130,000 clones, with around 90% occurring only once. The source material was peripheral blood, sampled on day 0 of AZD1222 vaccination. The chain combines TRBV6-5 with TRBJ2-3, with 9 bases aligning to TRBD1. This TCR was recovered from an adult in good health. CDR3 DNA sequence: TGTGCCAGCAGTTCGACAGGGGGTGTTTCCACAGATACGCAGTATTTT. Amino acids: CASSSTGGVSTDTQYF.